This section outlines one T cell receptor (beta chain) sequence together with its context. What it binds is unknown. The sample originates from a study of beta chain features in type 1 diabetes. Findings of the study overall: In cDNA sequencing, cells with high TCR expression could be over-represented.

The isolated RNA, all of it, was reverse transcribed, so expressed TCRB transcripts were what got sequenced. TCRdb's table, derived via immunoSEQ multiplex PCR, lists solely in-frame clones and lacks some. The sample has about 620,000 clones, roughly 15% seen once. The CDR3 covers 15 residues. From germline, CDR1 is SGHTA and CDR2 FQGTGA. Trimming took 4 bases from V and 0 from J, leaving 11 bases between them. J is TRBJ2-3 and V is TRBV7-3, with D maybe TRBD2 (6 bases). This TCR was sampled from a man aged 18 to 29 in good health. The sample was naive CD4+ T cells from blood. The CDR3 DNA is TGTGCCAGCAGCTACGCCGGGACTAGCACAGATACGCAGTATTTT. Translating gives CASSYAGTSTDTQYF.